The T cell receptor (beta chain) described here comes from a study of blood T cell repertoires in COVID-19. Study background: Samples came from the United States, Italy and Spain, spanning acute and convalescent COVID-19. T cells, B-cell-depleted T cells, or PBMCs provided the cDNA or gDNA that served as material.

This clone occurred a few times. Per the authors' pipeline: Amplification of reference gene primers provided the estimated nucleated cell counts. Profiled with immunoSEQ multiplex PCR; TCRdb holds only in-frame clones, not every one. V and J calls and clone size are given by that table; D and trimming were obtained from the DNA. The repertoire holds approximately 170,000 clones, roughly 81% seen once, with 6% to 9% in the top ten. The specimen was peripheral blood. This TCR was sampled from a man aged 40-49 years who had recovered from COVID-19.

The CDR3 region has the DNA TGTGCCAGCAGTCATTATAATTCACCCCTCCACTTT. Translation gives CASSHYNSPLHF. The chain is built from TRBV11-1 and TRBJ1-6; unclear D gene. CDR1 and CDR2 (germline): SGHAT, FQDESV (reference sequence). This CDR3 has 12 amino acids. Trimming removed 6 bases at V and 4 bases at J, with 4 bases between.